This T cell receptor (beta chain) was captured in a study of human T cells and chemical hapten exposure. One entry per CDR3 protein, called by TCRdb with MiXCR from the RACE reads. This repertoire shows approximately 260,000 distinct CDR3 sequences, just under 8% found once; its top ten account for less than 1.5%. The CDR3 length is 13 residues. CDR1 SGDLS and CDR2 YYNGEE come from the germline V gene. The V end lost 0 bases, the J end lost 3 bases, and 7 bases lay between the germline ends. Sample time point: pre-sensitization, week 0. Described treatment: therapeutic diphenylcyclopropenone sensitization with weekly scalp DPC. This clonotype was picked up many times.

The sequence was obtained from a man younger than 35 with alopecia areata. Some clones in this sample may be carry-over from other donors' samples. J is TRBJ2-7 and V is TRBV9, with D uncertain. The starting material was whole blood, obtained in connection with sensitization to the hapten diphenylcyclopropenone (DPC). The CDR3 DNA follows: TGTGCCAGCAGCGTAGGACCAGTCTACGAGCAGTACTTC. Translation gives CASSVGPVYEQYF.